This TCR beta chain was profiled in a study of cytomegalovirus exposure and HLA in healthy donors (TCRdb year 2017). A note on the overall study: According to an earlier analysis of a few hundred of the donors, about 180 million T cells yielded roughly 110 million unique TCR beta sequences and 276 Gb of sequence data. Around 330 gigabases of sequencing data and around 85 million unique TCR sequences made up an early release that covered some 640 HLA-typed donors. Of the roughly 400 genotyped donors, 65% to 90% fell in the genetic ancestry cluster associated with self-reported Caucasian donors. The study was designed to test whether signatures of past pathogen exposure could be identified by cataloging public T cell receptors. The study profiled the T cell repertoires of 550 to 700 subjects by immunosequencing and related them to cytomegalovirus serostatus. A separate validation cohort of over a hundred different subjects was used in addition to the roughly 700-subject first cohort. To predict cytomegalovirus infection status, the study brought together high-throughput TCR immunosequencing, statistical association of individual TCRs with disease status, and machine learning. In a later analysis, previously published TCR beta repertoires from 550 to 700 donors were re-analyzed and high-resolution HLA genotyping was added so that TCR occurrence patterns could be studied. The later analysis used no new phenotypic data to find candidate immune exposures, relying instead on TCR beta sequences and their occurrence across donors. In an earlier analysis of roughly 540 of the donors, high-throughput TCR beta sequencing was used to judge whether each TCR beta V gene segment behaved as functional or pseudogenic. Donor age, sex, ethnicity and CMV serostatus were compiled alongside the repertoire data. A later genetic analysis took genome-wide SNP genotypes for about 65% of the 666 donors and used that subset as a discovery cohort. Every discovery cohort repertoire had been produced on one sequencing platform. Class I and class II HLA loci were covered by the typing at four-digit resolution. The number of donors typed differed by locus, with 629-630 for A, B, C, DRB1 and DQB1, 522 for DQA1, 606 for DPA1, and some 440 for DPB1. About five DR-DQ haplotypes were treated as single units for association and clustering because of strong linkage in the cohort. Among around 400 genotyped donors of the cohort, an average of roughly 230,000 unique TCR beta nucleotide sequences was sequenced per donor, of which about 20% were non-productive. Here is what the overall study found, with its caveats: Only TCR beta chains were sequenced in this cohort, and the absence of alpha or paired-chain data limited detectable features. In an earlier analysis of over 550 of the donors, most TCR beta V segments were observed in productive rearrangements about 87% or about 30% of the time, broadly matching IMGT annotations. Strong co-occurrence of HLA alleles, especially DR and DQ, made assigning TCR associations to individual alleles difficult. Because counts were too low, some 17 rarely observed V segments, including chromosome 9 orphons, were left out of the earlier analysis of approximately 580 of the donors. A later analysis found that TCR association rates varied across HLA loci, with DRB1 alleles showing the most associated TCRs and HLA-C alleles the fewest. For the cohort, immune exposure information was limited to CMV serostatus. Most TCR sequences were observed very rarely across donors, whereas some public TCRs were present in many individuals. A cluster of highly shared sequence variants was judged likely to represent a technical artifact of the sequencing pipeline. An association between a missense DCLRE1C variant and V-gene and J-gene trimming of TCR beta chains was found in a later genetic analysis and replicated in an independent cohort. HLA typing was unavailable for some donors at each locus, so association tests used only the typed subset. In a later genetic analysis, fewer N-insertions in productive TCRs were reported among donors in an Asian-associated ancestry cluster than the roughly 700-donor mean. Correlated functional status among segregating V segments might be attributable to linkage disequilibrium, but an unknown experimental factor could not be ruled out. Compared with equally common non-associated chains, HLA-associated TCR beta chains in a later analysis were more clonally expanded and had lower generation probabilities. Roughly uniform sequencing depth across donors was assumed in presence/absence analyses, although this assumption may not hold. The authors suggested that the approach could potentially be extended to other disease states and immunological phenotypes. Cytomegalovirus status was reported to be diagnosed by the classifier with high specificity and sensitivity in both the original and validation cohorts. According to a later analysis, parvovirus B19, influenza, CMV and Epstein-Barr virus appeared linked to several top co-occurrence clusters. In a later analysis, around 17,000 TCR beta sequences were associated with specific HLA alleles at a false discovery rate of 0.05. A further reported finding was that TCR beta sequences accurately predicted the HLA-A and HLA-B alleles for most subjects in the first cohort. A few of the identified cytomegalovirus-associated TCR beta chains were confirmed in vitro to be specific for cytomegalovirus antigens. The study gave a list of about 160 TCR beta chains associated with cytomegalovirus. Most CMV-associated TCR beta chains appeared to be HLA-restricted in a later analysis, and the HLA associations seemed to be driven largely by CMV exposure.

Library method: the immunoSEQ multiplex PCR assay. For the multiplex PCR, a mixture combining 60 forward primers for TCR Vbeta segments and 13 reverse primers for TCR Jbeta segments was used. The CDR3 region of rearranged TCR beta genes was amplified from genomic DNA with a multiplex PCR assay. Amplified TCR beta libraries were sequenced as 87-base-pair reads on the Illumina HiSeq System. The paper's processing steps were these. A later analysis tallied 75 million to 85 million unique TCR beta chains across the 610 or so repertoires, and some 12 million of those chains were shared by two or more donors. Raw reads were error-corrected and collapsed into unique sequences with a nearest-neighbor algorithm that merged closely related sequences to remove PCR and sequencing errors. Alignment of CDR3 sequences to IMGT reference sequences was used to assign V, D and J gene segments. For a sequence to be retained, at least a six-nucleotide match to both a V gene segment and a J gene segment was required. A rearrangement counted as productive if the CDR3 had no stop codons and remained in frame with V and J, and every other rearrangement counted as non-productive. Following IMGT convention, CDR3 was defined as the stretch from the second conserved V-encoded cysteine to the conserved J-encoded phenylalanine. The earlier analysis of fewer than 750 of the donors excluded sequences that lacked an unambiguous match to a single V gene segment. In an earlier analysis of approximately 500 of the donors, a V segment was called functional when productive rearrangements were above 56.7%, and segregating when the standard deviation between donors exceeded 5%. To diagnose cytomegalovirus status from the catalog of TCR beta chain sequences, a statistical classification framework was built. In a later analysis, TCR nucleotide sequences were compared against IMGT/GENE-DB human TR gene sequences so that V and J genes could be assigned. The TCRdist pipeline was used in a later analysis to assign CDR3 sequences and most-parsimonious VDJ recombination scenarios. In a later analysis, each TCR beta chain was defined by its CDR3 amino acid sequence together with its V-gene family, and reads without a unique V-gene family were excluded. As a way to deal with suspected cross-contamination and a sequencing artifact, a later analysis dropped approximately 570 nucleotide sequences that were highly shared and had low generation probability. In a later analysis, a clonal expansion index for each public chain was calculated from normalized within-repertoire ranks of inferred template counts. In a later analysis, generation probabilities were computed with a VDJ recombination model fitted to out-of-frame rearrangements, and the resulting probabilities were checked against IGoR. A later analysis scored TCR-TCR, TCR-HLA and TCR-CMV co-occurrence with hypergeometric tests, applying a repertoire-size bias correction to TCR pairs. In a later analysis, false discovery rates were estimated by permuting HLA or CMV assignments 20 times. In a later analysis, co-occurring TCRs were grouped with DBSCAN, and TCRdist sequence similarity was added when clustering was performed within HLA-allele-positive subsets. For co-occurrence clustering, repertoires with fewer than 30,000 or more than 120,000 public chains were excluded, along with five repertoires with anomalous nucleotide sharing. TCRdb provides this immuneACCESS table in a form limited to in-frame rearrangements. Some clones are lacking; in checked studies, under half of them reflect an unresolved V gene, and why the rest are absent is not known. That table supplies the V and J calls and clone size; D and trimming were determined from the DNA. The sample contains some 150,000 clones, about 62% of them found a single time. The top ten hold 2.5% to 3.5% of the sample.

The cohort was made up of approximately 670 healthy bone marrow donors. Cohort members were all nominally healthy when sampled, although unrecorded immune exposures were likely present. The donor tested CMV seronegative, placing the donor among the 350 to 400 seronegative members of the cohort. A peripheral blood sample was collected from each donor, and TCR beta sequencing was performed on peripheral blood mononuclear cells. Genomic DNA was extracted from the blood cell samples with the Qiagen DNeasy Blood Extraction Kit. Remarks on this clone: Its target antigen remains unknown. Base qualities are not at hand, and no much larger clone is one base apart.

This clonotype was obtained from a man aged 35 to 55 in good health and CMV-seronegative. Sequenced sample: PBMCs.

The DNA sequence is TGTGCCAGCAGCCGGACTAGCCTGAATGAGCAGTTCTTC. The encoded protein is CASSRTSLNEQFF. The rearranged chain carries TRBV11-2 and TRBJ2-1; 8 bases in between match TRBD2. Unmatched junction bases come to 4, with V trimmed by 5 bases and J by 7 bases. The CDR3 contains 13 residues, cysteine and phenylalanine counted. Just the 39-base CDR3 DNA is kept, in frame starting at base 1. The germline V gene provides CDR1 SGHAT and CDR2 FQNNGV. Joined to the reference TRBV11-2 and TRBJ2-1 proteins, this CDR3 gives the full variable domain: EAGVAQSPRYKIIEKRQSVAFWCNPISGHATLYWYQQILGQGPKLLIQFQNNGVVDDSQLPKDRFSAERLKGVDSTLKIQPAKLEDSAVYLCASSRTSLNEQFFGPGTRLTVL.